The source of this TCR beta chain is a study of vaccination effects on CD4 cells after COVID-19. Study-wide context: Vaccine administered to participants consisted of two doses of either BNT162b2 or mRNA-1273. Study-level findings and limits: Clones arising from infection and from vaccination showed marked clonal contraction late after vaccination. In vaccinees who were healthy, merely 1 out of 255 vaccine-induced clones cross-reacted with common cold coronaviruses.

Under the ViraFEST assay, PBMC were stimulated with viral peptide pools so that antigen-specific CD4+ T cells expanded. Sequencing was performed afterwards. At the end of 9 to 11 days of culture, CD4+ T cells were isolated. Each culture had half its medium swapped for IL-2 medium on days 3 and 7. About this clone: Its antigen is currently unknown.

Here immunoSEQ multiplex PCR was the method, and the copy in TCRdb shows in-frame clones only, minus some. The sample lists around 83,000 clones, approximately 74% seen once, with 1.5% to 2% in the top ten. This CDR3 is 17 amino acids long. The V gene lost 4 bases and the J gene lost 0 bases, with 16 bases spanning the gap. Germline values: CDR1 LNHDA, CDR2 SQIVND (reference sequence). The genes are TRBV19 and TRBJ1-5; D uncertain. The sequences come from CD4+ T cells from PBMCs cultured with HCoV-229E spike peptides, collected before COVID-19 vaccination. The receptor's source is a human donor who received a COVID-19 vaccine. The CDR3 loop reads CASSTDGRKYSNQPQHF. The CDR3, as DNA: TGTGCCAGTAGTACCGACGGCAGAAAGTATAGCAATCAGCCCCAGCATTTT.